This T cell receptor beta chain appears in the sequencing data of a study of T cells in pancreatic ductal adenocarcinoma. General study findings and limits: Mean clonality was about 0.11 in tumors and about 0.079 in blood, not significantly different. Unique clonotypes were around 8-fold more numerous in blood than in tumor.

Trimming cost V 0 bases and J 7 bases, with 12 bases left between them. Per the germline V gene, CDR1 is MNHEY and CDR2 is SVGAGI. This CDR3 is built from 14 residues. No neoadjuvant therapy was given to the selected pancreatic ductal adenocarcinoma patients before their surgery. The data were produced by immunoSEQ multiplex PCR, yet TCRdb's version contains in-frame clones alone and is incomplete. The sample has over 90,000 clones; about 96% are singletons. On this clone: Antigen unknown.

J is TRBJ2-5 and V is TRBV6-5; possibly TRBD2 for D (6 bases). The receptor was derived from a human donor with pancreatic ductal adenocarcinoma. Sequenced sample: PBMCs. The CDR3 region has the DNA TGTGCCAGCAGTTACTCAGCCAGGCGGGGGACCCAGTACTTC. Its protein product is CASSYSARRGTQYF.